This TCR beta chain originates from a study of cytomegalovirus exposure and HLA in healthy donors. Study-wide findings and caveats: Immune exposure information comprised only CMV serostatus.

It was with 60 Vbeta and 13 Jbeta primers that the PCR ran. The method was immunoSEQ multiplex PCR; TCRdb's version includes in-frame clones alone and lacks a portion of them. The sample holds about 170,000 clones, approximately 70% seen once. In regard to this clone: Its antigen is unidentified.

Donors had nominal health at sampling but likely had unrecorded immune exposures. V was clipped by 0 bases and J by 10 bases, with 7 bases between them. The CDR3 totals 11 residues. Germline values: CDR1 GTSNPN, CDR2 SVGIG (reference sequence). The origin of this receptor is a woman aged 18-29 years in good health and CMV-seropositive. The chain uses TRBV30 and TRBJ2-1; maybe TRBD1 (5 bases). What was sequenced was PBMCs. The CDR3 here is CAWSVRGEQFF. As DNA, the CDR3 is TGTGCCTGGAGTGTAAGGGGCGAGCAGTTCTTC.